A single T cell receptor (beta chain) is shown here with its context. The count of this clone is one. The antigen this receptor binds is unknown. Base qualities are missing; no much larger clone stands one base away. Each collaborating institution followed its own protocols to collect whole blood in K2EDTA tubes. For TCRbeta analysis, collaborators shipped samples as frozen whole blood, isolated PBMCs, or DNA extracted from either of those sample types. This sample was included in a study of blood T cell repertoires in COVID-19 (dated by TCRdb to 2019 to 2021). Context from the whole study: Samples from collaborators originated in the United States, Italy and Spain and spanned both the acute and convalescent phases of COVID-19. The material from the prospective study consisted of cDNA or gDNA derived from T cells, B-cell-depleted T cells, or PBMCs. The dataset comprised deeply sampled blood TCRbeta repertoires from subjects exposed to, actively infected with, or recovered from COVID-19. The repertoires were released in a freely available public database intended as a resource for research on the immune response to SARS-CoV-2. Samples were obtained from the ongoing ImmuneRACE study (first 160 participants) and from 1,254 subjects provided by 6 global collaborators. The sample metadata nearly always contained a de-identified subject ID, COVID-19 status, age in years and sex. Where available, HLA class I and class II types were obtained from metadata supplied by the sample provider rather than from assay-based typing. What the authors observed across the whole study: The quantity of clinical and demographic metadata differed by source and by participant and was supplied without curation.

V loses 4 bases of germline sequence and J loses 4 bases, and the interval between the two ends is 10 bases. The CDR3 covers 13 residues, taking in both the cysteine and the phenylalanine. The only DNA kept is the CDR3, 39 bases in frame from the first base. For CDR1 and CDR2, the germline V gene lists MRHNA and SNTAGT. TCRbeta CDR3 regions were amplified from genomic DNA by means of the immunoSEQ Assay, a bias-controlled multiplex PCR. The published analysis was carried out like this. Nucleated cell counts per sample were estimated from amplification of reference gene primers within the assay. Sequence reads were collapsed and filtered to measure the absolute abundance of every unique TCRbeta CDR3 rearrangement. For each sample, productive Simpson clonality was calculated as the square root of Simpson's diversity index over productive rearrangements. In TCRdb, the immuneACCESS table is reduced to in-frame sequences with V and J assigned. These tables do not hold every clone; where another copy was compared, an unresolved V gene accounts for under half, and the others remain unexplained. V and J calls and clone size are as listed in that table; D and trimming were resolved from the DNA. The sample includes 30,000 to 40,000 clones, with over 80% observed a single time. 4.8% of the sample comes from the top ten.

The receptor's source is a man aged 50 or older with active COVID-19. Material for sequencing was peripheral blood. This chain is built from TRBV6-4 and TRBJ1-1, with no confidently assigned D gene. The CDR3 loop reads CASSAGEGTEAFF. The DNA is TGTGCCAGCAGTGCCGGGGAGGGCACTGAAGCTTTCTTT.